The 30 T cell receptor beta chains given below trace back to one sample, sequenced in a study of T cell responses to AZD1222 COVID-19 vaccine. The data were produced by immunoSEQ multiplex PCR, yet TCRdb's version contains in-frame clones alone and is incomplete. This sample has some 86,000 clones, with less than 95% found just once. This sample comprised peripheral blood, obtained 28 days after the second AZD1222 dose. These TCRs come from an adult who received the AZD1222 COVID-19 vaccine.

V usage is TRBV5-1 and J usage is TRBJ1-1, with 10 bases identical to TRBD1. CDR1 and CDR2 from the germline V gene are SGHRS and YFSETQ. The CDR3 spans 16 residues. V lost 4 bases to trimming and J lost 5 bases; unmatched junction nucleotides: 11. CDR3 in DNA: TGCGCCAGCAGCCGACTAACCGGGACAGGGGATACTGAAGCTTTCTTT. This translates into CASSRLTGTGDTEAFF.

J is TRBJ1-1 and V is TRBV28; D gene ambiguous. Trimming cost V 6 bases and J 0 bases, with 8 bases left between them. CDR1 MDHEN and CDR2 SYDVKM come from the germline V gene. This CDR3 spans 13 amino acids. In nucleotides, the CDR3 is TGTGCCAGCAGGGCAGCCATGAACACTGAAGCTTTCTTT. This translates into CASRAAMNTEAFF.

The chain employs TRBV6-5 and TRBJ1-5; tentatively, D is TRBD1 (6 bases). Germline CDR1 reads MNHEY; CDR2 reads SVGAGI. V lost 1 base and J 7 bases, leaving 11 bases between the germline ends. The CDR3 consists of 14 residues. CDR3 nucleotides: TGTGCCAGCAGTTACTACAGGGACCTGCAGCCCCAGCATTTT. It translates to CASSYYRDLQPQHF.

V usage is TRBV2 and J usage is TRBJ2-7, with D perhaps TRBD2 (6 bases). Deletions cut 7 bases from V and 2 bases from J, with 9 bases between. Per the germline V gene, CDR1 is SNHLY and CDR2 is FYNNEI. The length of the CDR3 is 12 residues. The CDR3 is CASTREPYEQYF. For the CDR3, the DNA is TGTGCCAGCACCCGGGAGCCCTACGAGCAGTACTTC.

The J gene is TRBJ1-3, the V gene TRBV11-2; 7 bases are a match to TRBD1. J gave up 3 bases and V 3 bases, and 11 bases lay outside the gene matches. Germline lookup yields CDR1 SGHAT and CDR2 FQNNGV. This CDR3 is 17 amino acids long. The CDR3 sequence: CASSFDVGGAGGNTIYF. CDR3 bases: TGTGCCAGCAGCTTCGATGTAGGGGGCGCGGGTGGAAACACCATATATTTT.

The chain combines TRBV6-1 with TRBJ2-5; D is perhaps TRBD1 (6 bases). Trimming removed 1 base at V and 7 bases at J, with 7 bases between. The CDR3 consists of 12 residues. Germline V gene data show CDR1 as MNHNS and CDR2 as SASEGT. The CDR3 nucleotides are TGTGCCAGCAGTGAAGTACAGGGGACCCAGTACTTC. It translates to CASSEVQGTQYF.

The chain is built from TRBV3-1 (or the pseudogene TRBV3-2) and TRBJ2-2; possible D gene TRBD2, 6 bases. The V gene lost 4 bases and the J gene lost 0 bases, with 9 bases spanning the gap. The CDR3 is 15 residues long. Germline V gene sequence: CDR1 LGHDT, CDR2 YNNKEL (reference sequence). This CDR3 is CASSLGGANTGELFF. CDR3 bases: TGTGCCAGCAGCCTAGGCGGGGCGAACACCGGGGAGCTGTTTTTT.

The gene calls are TRBV5-1 and TRBJ1-1; 10 nucleotides agree with TRBD1. V trimming: 7 bases; J trimming: 6 bases; junction bases outside the gene matches: 12. Germline CDR1 SGHRS, CDR2 YFSETQ. The CDR3 spans 15 residues. The CDR3 reads CASCPGTGDTSEAFF. The CDR3 nucleotides are TGCGCCAGCTGCCCGGGGACAGGGGATACGTCTGAAGCTTTCTTT.

This clone appeared once. The chain carries TRBV6-7 and TRBJ1-5, with D possibly TRBD1 on 5 matching bases. TRBV6-7 is sorted into the ORF group, with uncertain function. Trimming took 2 bases from V and 0 from J, leaving 20 bases between them. This CDR3 has 19 residues. The CDR3 region has the DNA TGTGCCAGCAGTTACCTTATACTACCGGGACGGTTTAGCAATCAGCCCCAGCATTTT. Amino acid sequence: CASSYLILPGRFSNQPQHF.

The V call is TRBV18, the J call TRBJ1-4, with D hard to call. The CDR3 consists of 16 residues. Germline V gene sequence: CDR1 KGHSH, CDR2 LQKENI. Between the trimmed V and J ends, which lost 3 bases and 0 bases, there was a span of 11 bases. The CDR3 DNA reads TGTGCCAGCTCACCGGGTCAGCCTGCAACTAATGAAAAACTGTTTTTT. It is translated as CASSPGQPATNEKLFF.

The chain recombines TRBV6-2 or TRBV6-3 with TRBJ2-1, with 8 bases fitting TRBD2. The CDR3 spans 15 residues. J was trimmed by 8 bases and V by 1 base; bases with no gene match: 7. Germline lookup yields CDR1 MNHEY and CDR2 SVGEGT. The CDR3 bases are TGTGCCAGCAGTTACTGGGCGGGGGGTGAGTATGAGCAGTTCTTC. The encoded protein is CASSYWAGGEYEQFF.

The genes are TRBV5-1 and TRBJ1-2; D remains ambiguous. This CDR3 is 14 amino acids long. V gave up 0 bases and J gave up 4 bases, with 10 bases separating them. Germline CDR1 SGHRS, CDR2 YFSETQ. CDR3: CASSLESEGYGYTF. CDR3 nucleotides: TGCGCCAGCAGCTTGGAATCCGAGGGCTATGGCTACACCTTC.

This chain connects TRBV19 to TRBJ2-3; 12 bases fit TRBD1. The CDR3 extends over 16 amino acids. V lost 5 bases, J lost 3 bases, and 6 bases stayed unmatched. CDR1 and CDR2 (germline): LNHDA, SQIVND (reference sequence). Here the CDR3 DNA reads TGTGCCAGTAGTCGGGACAGGGGGCCCTTGACAGATACGCAGTATTTT. This codes for CASSRDRGPLTDTQYF.

This clone was seen a handful of times. The chain carries TRBV30 and TRBJ2-7, with 10 bases identical to TRBD1. Germline CDR1 is GTSNPN and CDR2 is SVGIG (reference sequence). V dropped 2 bases and J dropped 3; count of bases not matched to a gene: 7. The CDR3 is made up of 15 amino acids. In DNA, the CDR3 is TGTGCCTGGAGTCGCCCGGGACAGGGGATCTACGAGCAGTACTTC. It specifies CAWSRPGQGIYEQYF.

The V and J genes are TRBV6-2 or TRBV6-3 and TRBJ2-3; D gene ambiguous. Trimming took 7 bases from V and 8 from J, leaving 10 bases between them. CDR1 MNHEY and CDR2 SVGEGT come from the germline V gene. This CDR3 comprises 11 residues. Written as DNA, the CDR3 is TGTGCCAGCACTTATGTCGGTACGCAGTATTTT. It codes for CASTYVGTQYF.

This chain uses TRBV10-1 with TRBJ1-2; TRBD1 might be the D (6 bases). Germline V CDR1 and CDR2: WNHNN, SYGVQD (reference sequence). Trimming cost V 1 base and J 6 bases, with 9 bases left between them. The CDR3 extends over 13 amino acids. For the CDR3, the DNA is TGCGCCAGCAGTGAGTTACGGGGGCATGGCTACACCTTC. Protein sequence: CASSELRGHGYTF.

V and J are TRBV6-5 and TRBJ1-3; 10 positions match TRBD1. The V segment lost 8 bases and the J segment 0 bases; nucleotides outside the gene matches: 1. Germline CDR1 is MNHEY and CDR2 is SVGAGI. The CDR3 covers 14 residues. The CDR3 is CASGDRGSGNTIYF. CDR3 DNA sequence: TGTGCCAGCGGGGACAGGGGCTCTGGAAACACCATATATTTT.

V is TRBV7-9 and J is TRBJ1-1, with D unclear. The V and J ends lost 1 base and 2 bases respectively, with 8 bases between them. The CDR3 covers 14 residues. Germline CDR1 reads SEHNR; CDR2 reads FQNEAQ (reference sequence). As DNA, the CDR3 is TGTGCCAGCAGCTTAGGGGTTCTAAACACTGAAGCTTTCTTT. This sequence encodes CASSLGVLNTEAFF. The variable domain in full, completed from reference TRBV7-9 and TRBJ1-1, reads DTGVSQNPRHKITKRGQNVTFRCDPISEHNRLYWYRQTLGQGPEFLTYFQNEAQLEKSRLLSDRFSAERPKGSFSTLEIQRTEQGDSAMYLCASSLGVLNTEAFFGQGTRLTVV.

The gene calls are TRBV5-1 and TRBJ2-3, with a possible D match to TRBD2 (5 bases). The CDR3 has 16 amino acids. The V end was cut by 2 bases, the J end by 1 base, with 14 bases between. Germline CDR1 SGHRS, CDR2 YFSETQ. The CDR3 protein is CASSFASPTRTDTQYF. As DNA, the CDR3 is TGCGCCAGCAGCTTTGCTAGCCCGACCCGCACAGATACGCAGTATTTT.

The chain couples TRBV6-2 or TRBV6-3 to TRBJ1-5; the D is unclear. Trimming removed 4 bases from V and 5 bases from J, with 6 bases in between. This CDR3 is built from 12 residues. The germline CDR1 and CDR2 sequences are MNHEY and SVGEGT. The CDR3 spells CASSSPYQPQHF. The DNA for the CDR3 is TGTGCCAGCAGTTCTCCATATCAGCCCCAGCATTTT.

The J gene is TRBJ1-1, the V gene TRBV9; 11 bases are shared with TRBD1. The CDR3 runs 15 residues. The germline CDR1 and CDR2 sequences are SGDLS and YYNGEE. V was clipped by 3 bases and J by 4 bases; unmatched bases: 5. For the CDR3, the DNA is TGTGCCAGCAGCGAGGACAGGGGGCCAGGCACTGAAGCTTTCTTT. It is translated as CASSEDRGPGTEAFF.

The rearrangement links TRBV19 to TRBJ1-1, with TRBD1 identical over 7 bases. Germline V gives CDR1 LNHDA, CDR2 SQIVND (reference sequence). The V gene end was trimmed by 5 bases and the J gene end by 1 base; junction bases not matched to a gene: 13. The CDR3 is made up of 17 amino acids. The CDR3 spells CASSPGGKGATNTEAFF. CDR3 coding DNA: TGTGCCAGTAGTCCAGGGGGAAAAGGAGCCACGAACACTGAAGCTTTCTTT. Using reference TRBV19 and TRBJ1-1 for the parts outside the CDR3, the full variable domain is DGGITQSPKYLFRKEGQNVTLSCEQNLNHDAMYWYRQDPGQGLRLIYYSQIVNDFQKGDIAEGYSVSREKKESFPLTVTSAQKNPTAFYLCASSPGGKGATNTEAFFGQGTRLTVV.

The chain employs TRBV13 and TRBJ1-3; D is unresolved. Germline values: CDR1 PRHDT, CDR2 FYEKMQ (reference sequence). V lost 1 base to trimming and J lost 8 bases, with 12 bases between them. CDR3 length equals 14 residues. This chain's CDR3 is CASSLAGQLDTIYF. The DNA of the CDR3 is TGTGCCAGCAGCTTAGCAGGCCAGTTAGACACCATATATTTT. Full variable domain (rest looked up from reference TRBV13 and TRBJ1-3): AAGVIQSPRHLIKEKRETATLKCYPIPRHDTVYWYQQGPGQDPQFLISFYEKMQSDKGSIPDRFSAQQFSDYHSELNMSSLELGDSALYFCASSLAGQLDTIYFGEGSWLTVV.

The chain combines TRBV10-3 with TRBJ2-2, with 8 bases matching TRBD1. This CDR3 region has 14 residues. Trimming took 4 bases from V and 4 from J; bases not matched to a gene: 2. Germline values: CDR1 ENHRY, CDR2 SYGVKD. The CDR3 region has the DNA TGTGCCATCAGTGGGACAGGGCCCACCGGGGAGCTGTTTTTT. This sequence encodes CAISGTGPTGELFF.

The chain recombines TRBV19 with TRBJ1-5; D is perhaps TRBD1 (5 bases). CDR1 LNHDA and CDR2 SQIVND come from the germline V gene (reference sequence). Between the trimmed V and J ends, which lost 3 bases and 1 base, there was a span of 10 bases. CDR3 size: 15 residues. The CDR3 sequence is CASSISQGSNQPQHF. CDR3 coding DNA: TGTGCCAGTAGTATCAGCCAGGGAAGCAATCAGCCCCAGCATTTT.

This clone was seen once. The V and J genes are TRBV27 and TRBJ1-2; D unresolved. CDR1 and CDR2 from the germline V gene are MNHEY and SMNVEV (reference sequence). This CDR3 spans 15 amino acids. With 2 bases removed from V and 4 bases from J, the gap between germline ends came to 14 bases. In DNA, the CDR3 is TGTGCCAGCAGTTTAAACCCGTATCTCGTCTATGGCTACACCTTC. Translation: CASSLNPYLVYGYTF.

The J gene is TRBJ1-1, the V gene TRBV7-9, with D uncertain. The V gene's germline CDR1 is SEHNR and CDR2 FQNEAQ (reference sequence). The CDR3 extends over 14 amino acids. Between the trimmed V and J ends, which lost 0 bases and 0 bases, there was a span of 5 bases. The CDR3 coding sequence is TGTGCCAGCAGCTTAGCGTTTATGAACACTGAAGCTTTCTTT. It is translated as CASSLAFMNTEAFF.

The rearrangement uses TRBV24-1 and TRBJ2-5, with D tentatively TRBD2 (6 bases). V gave up 3 bases and J gave up 2 bases, with 21 bases separating them. CDR1 KGHDR and CDR2 SFDVKD come from the germline V gene. CDR3 length: 18 amino acids. The CDR3 loop reads CATSDGVGLARVQETQYF. The DNA for the CDR3 is TGTGCCACCAGTGATGGCGTGGGACTCGCCCGGGTTCAAGAGACCCAGTACTTC.

The chain is built from TRBV27 and TRBJ2-5; no reliable D call. The CDR3 is made up of 12 amino acids. Trimming left V 7 bases short and J 5 bases short, with 11 bases between. Looked up from germline, CDR1 is MNHEY and CDR2 is SMNVEV (reference sequence). The CDR3: CASKEFWETQYF. The CDR3, as DNA: TGTGCCAGCAAGGAGTTTTGGGAGACCCAGTACTTC.

The chain uses TRBV12-3 or TRBV12-4 and TRBJ1-2; D not certain. Trimming stripped 3 bases from V and 5 bases from J, with 4 bases between. CDR3 length: 11 amino acids. The CDR3 loop is CASSFGYGYTF. The CDR3, as DNA: TGTGCCAGCAGTTTTGGATATGGCTACACCTTC.